These T cell receptor beta chains were read from a single sample in a study of T cells in localized non-small cell lung cancer. Profiling relied on immunoSEQ multiplex PCR, and the TCRdb table lists in-frame clones only, not all of them. The top ten clones hold about 3% of a sample with around 28,000 clones, about 90% of them seen once. The starting material was peripheral blood, obtained before any cancer treatment. The receptors here all came from a woman aged 18 to 50 with stage I lung adenocarcinoma. Both conserved end residues are part of each CDR3. A D gene is named only where the DNA matches it firmly. The size entry is marked missing in some rows and otherwise reads once, few, many or a size class.

j_call: TRBJ1-2
v_call: TRBV27
clone_size: once
d_call: TRBD1
cdr3_aa: CASSLSLNKGWAGGDYGYTF
cdr3_nt: TGTGCCAGCAGTTTATCCCTGAACAAAGGGTGGGCAGGGGGTGACTATGGCTACACCTTC

j_call: TRBJ2-1
v_call: TRBV7-2
clone_size: NA
d_call: TRBD1
cdr3_aa: CASSLLGGGSYNEQFF
cdr3_nt: TGTGCCAGCAGCCTCTTAGGGGGCGGCTCCTACAATGAGCAGTTCTTC

j_call: TRBJ1-5
v_call: TRBV7-8
clone_size: NA
d_call: NA
cdr3_aa: CASSPRDVSNQPQHF
cdr3_nt: TGTGCCAGCAGCCCCCGGGACGTTAGCAATCAGCCCCAGCATTTT

j_call: TRBJ2-2
v_call: TRBV19
clone_size: NA
d_call: TRBD2
cdr3_aa: CASSMGAASGRAGNGELFF
cdr3_nt: TGTGCCAGTAGTATGGGGGCAGCTAGCGGGAGGGCCGGGAACGGGGAGCTGTTTTTT

j_call: TRBJ2-3
v_call: TRBV6-5
clone_size: NA
d_call: NA
cdr3_aa: CASSYSIVAKDTQYF
cdr3_nt: TGTGCCAGCAGTTACTCGATAGTAGCGAAAGATACGCAGTATTTT

j_call: TRBJ1-5
v_call: TRBV13
clone_size: NA
d_call: NA
cdr3_aa: CASSLGREAGSNNQPQHF
cdr3_nt: TGTGCCAGCAGCTTAGGCCGCGAGGCAGGGAGTAACAATCAGCCCCAGCATTTT

j_call: TRBJ2-1
v_call: TRBV6-6
clone_size: once
d_call: NA
cdr3_aa: CASSLNNEQFF
cdr3_nt: TGTGCCAGCAGCCTCAACAATGAGCAGTTCTTC

j_call: TRBJ2-7
v_call: TRBV21-1
clone_size: NA
d_call: NA
cdr3_aa: CASPPGLALAGDFRSYEQYF
cdr3_nt: TGTGCCAGCCCGCCGGGTCTAGCACTAGCGGGAGATTTTAGGTCCTACGAGCAGTACTTC

j_call: TRBJ2-1
v_call: TRBV9
clone_size: NA
d_call: NA
cdr3_aa: CASSVRDGYNEQFF
cdr3_nt: TGTGCCAGCAGCGTGCGGGATGGGTACAATGAGCAGTTCTTC

j_call: TRBJ2-2
v_call: TRBV5-4
clone_size: NA
d_call: TRBD2
cdr3_aa: CASSKAGGTGELFF
cdr3_nt: TGTGCCAGCAGTAAAGCGGGAGGCACCGGGGAGCTGTTTTTT